The 9 T cell receptor beta chains given below trace back to one sample, sequenced in a study of cytomegalovirus exposure and HLA in healthy donors. PCR was performed using 60 Vbeta and 13 Jbeta primers. Clones were sequenced by immunoSEQ multiplex PCR, and TCRdb holds only the in-frame ones, with some missing. This table has around 130,000 clones, 81% appearing once. The sequenced sample was PBMCs. The receptors were sampled from a woman between 40 and 50 years old in good health and CMV-seronegative.

The chain employs TRBV2 and TRBJ1-1, with 10 bases that match TRBD1. The junction had 6 bases not matched to a gene; V was cut back by 6 bases and J by 11 bases. Per the germline V gene, CDR1 is SNHLY and CDR2 is FYNNEI. The CDR3 has 12 residues. The CDR3 here is CASSRTGGEAFF. Written as DNA, the CDR3 is TGTGCCAGCAGCCGGACAGGGGGGGAGGCTTTCTTT.

The gene calls are TRBV7-9 and TRBJ1-1, with D perhaps matching TRBD1 (5 bases). The CDR3 covers 15 residues. The germline CDR1 and CDR2 sequences are SEHNR and FQNEAQ (reference sequence). The V and J ends lost 5 bases and 2 bases respectively, with 15 bases between them. The CDR3 sequence is CASSLSGGSNTEAFF. In DNA form, the CDR3 reads TGTGCCAGCAGCCTTTCCGGGGGGTCCAACACTGAAGCTTTCTTT.

The chain recombines TRBV6-5 with TRBJ1-5; the D is unclear. Trimming removed 2 bases from V and 3 bases from J, with 8 bases in between. The CDR3 totals 14 residues. Germline CDR1 MNHEY, CDR2 SVGAGI. The CDR3 nucleotides are TGTGCCAGCAGTTACGGGCAGACCAATCAGCCCCAGCATTTT. Amino acid sequence: CASSYGQTNQPQHF.

The chain uses TRBV7-8 and TRBJ2-1; the match to TRBD2 covers 7 bases. The V gene end was trimmed by 5 bases and the J gene end by 5 bases; junction bases not matched to a gene: 15. The CDR3 consists of 17 residues. Looked up from germline, CDR1 is SGHVS and CDR2 is FQNEAQ. As DNA, the CDR3 is TGTGCCAGCAGCCCCCTTCATGCGGGGGAATGGGACAATGAGCAGTTCTTC. It codes for CASSPLHAGEWDNEQFF.

In its sample, this clone was seen a few times. The chain links TRBV7-9 to TRBJ2-5, with D maybe TRBD2 (5 bases). The germline V gene has CDR1 SEHNR and CDR2 FQNEAQ (reference sequence). Deletions cut 1 base from V and 5 bases from J, with 17 bases between. The CDR3 length is 16 residues. CDR3 sequence (DNA): TGTGCCAGCAGCTTAGTTCCAATGCGGGCCTGGGAGACCCAGTACTTC. Its protein is CASSLVPMRAWETQYF.

The J gene is TRBJ1-2, the V gene TRBV5-1, with TRBD1 identical over 8 bases. Trimming cost V 4 bases and J 8 bases; bases outside gene matches: 4. This CDR3 is 12 amino acids long. Germline V gene data show CDR1 as SGHRS and CDR2 as YFSETQ. The CDR3 sequence: CASSKDRVGYTF. Written as DNA, the CDR3 is TGCGCCAGCAGCAAGGACAGGGTCGGCTACACCTTC.

The chain combines TRBV7-6 with TRBJ2-2; D ambiguous. The germline V and J ends were trimmed by 5 bases and 6 bases, with 7 bases remaining between them. CDR1 SGHVS and CDR2 FNYEAQ come from the germline V gene. The CDR3 is 12 residues long. Written as DNA, the CDR3 is TGTGCCAGCAGCCCCCCCGCCGGGGAGCTGTTTTTT. Its translation is CASSPPAGELFF.

The chain is built from TRBV5-6 and TRBJ2-1; 8 nucleotides align to TRBD2. The CDR3 is made up of 16 amino acids. Germline values: CDR1 SGHDT, CDR2 YYEEEE. Trimming took 5 bases from V and 0 from J; bases not matched to a gene: 7. As DNA, the CDR3 is TGTGCCAGCAGGACGGGGGGGCCGAGCTCCTACAATGAGCAGTTCTTC. Encoded protein: CASRTGGPSSYNEQFF.

The chain combines TRBV11-2 with TRBJ1-3; D call uncertain. This CDR3 has 15 amino acids. The germline gives CDR1 SGHAT, CDR2 FQNNGV. The V gene lost 5 bases and the J gene lost 0 bases, with 11 bases spanning the gap. CDR3 in amino acids: CASSVDGSSGNTIYF. CDR3 DNA: TGTGCCAGCAGCGTGGACGGGAGCTCTGGAAACACCATATATTTT.